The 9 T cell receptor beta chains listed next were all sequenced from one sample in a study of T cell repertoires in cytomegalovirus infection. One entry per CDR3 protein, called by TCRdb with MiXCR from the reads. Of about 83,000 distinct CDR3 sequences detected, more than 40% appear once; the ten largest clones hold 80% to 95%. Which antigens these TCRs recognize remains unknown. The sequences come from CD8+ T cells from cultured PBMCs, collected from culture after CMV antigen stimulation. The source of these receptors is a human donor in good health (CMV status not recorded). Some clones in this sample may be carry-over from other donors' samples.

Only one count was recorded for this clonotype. CDR3 protein: CASTLGGQPQHF. In DNA, the CDR3 is TGTGCCAGCACTTTGGGAGGCCAGCCCCAGCATTTT. The gene calls are TRBV5-8 and TRBJ1-5; no clear D. The germline gives CDR1 SGHTS, CDR2 YDEGEE. V was clipped by 6 bases and J by 7 bases, with 11 bases between them. The CDR3 has 12 residues.

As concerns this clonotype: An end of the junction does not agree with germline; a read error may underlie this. The CDR3 loop is CASRLDNYEQYF. The DNA of the CDR3 is TGTGCCAGCAGATTGGACAACTACGAGCAGTACTTC. The chain couples TRBV5-5 to TRBJ2-7, with D perhaps TRBD1 (5 bases). This CDR3 spans 12 amino acids. The germline V gene has CDR1 SGHKS and CDR2 YYEKEE (reference sequence).

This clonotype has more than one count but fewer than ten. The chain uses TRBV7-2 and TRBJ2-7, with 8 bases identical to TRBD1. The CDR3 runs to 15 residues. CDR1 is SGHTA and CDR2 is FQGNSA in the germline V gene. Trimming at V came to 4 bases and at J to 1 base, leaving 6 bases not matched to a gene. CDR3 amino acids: CASSYPGGSSYEQYF. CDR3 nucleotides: TGTGCCAGCAGCTACCCAGGGGGCTCGTCCTACGAGCAGTACTTC.

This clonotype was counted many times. CDR3 region: CASRGGNTIYF. CDR3 nucleotide sequence: TGTGCCAGTCGTGGTGGAAACACCATATATTTT. The rearrangement joins TRBV7-8 to TRBJ1-3; D unresolved. This CDR3 spans 11 amino acids. Germline lookup yields CDR1 SGHVS and CDR2 FQNEAQ. The germline V and J ends were trimmed by 9 bases and 3 bases, with 6 bases remaining between them.

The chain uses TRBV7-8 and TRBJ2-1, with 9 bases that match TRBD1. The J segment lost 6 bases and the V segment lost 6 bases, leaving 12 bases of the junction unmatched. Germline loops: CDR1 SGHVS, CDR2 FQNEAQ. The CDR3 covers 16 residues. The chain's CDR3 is CASRPQPGQGVNEQFF. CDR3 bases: TGTGCCAGCAGACCACAGCCGGGACAGGGTGTCAATGAGCAGTTCTTC.

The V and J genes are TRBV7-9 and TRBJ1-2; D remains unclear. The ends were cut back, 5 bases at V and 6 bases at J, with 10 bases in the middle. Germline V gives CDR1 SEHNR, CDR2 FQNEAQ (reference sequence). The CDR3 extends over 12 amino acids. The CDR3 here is CASSPYSDGYTF. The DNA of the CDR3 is TGTGCCAGCAGCCCCTACTCGGATGGCTACACCTTC.

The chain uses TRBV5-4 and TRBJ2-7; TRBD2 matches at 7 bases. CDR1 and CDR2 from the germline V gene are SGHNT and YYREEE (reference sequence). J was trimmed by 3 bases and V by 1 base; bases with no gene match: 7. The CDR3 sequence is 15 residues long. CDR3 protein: CASSLRREEHYEQYF. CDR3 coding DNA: TGTGCCAGCAGCTTGAGACGGGAGGAGCACTACGAGCAGTACTTC. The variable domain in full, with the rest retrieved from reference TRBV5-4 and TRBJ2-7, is ETGVTQSPTHLIKTRGQQVTLRCSSQSGHNTVSWYQQALGQGPQFIFQYYREEENGRGNFPPRFSGLQFPNYSSELNVNALELDDSALYLCASSLRREEHYEQYFGPGTRLTVT.

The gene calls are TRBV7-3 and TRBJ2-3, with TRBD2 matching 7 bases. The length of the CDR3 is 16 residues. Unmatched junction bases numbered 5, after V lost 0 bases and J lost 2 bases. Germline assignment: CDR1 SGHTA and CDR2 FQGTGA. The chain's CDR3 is CASSLTPTSPTDTQYF. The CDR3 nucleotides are TGTGCCAGCAGCTTAACTCCGACTAGCCCCACAGATACGCAGTATTTT.

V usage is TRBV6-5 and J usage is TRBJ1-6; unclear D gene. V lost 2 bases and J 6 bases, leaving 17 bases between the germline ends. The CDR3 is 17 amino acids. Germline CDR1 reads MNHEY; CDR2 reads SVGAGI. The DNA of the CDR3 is TGTGCCAGCAGTTACCTGGGCCGACCTCCGGGTAATTCACCCCTCCACTTT. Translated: CASSYLGRPPGNSPLHF.